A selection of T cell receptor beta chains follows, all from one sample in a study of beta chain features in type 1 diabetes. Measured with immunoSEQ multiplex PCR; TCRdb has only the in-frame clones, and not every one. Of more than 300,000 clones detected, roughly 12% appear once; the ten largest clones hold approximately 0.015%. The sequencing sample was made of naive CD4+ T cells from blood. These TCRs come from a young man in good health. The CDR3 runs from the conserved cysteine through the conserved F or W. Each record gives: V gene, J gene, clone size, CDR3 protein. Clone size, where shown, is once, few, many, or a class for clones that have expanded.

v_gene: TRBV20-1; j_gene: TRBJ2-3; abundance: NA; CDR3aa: CSADQDTQYF
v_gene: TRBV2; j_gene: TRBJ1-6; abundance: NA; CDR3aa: CASSEALRGPNLHF
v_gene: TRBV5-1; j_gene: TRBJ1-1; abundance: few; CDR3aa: CASSGVGGETEAFF
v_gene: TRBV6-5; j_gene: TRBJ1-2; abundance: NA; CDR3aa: CASSYSGASGYTF
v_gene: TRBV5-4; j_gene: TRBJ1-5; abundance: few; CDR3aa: CASSLAGGSQPQHF
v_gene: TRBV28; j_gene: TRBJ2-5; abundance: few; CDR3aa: CASYSGEETQYF
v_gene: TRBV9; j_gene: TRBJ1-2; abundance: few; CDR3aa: CASSVDSLGGYTF
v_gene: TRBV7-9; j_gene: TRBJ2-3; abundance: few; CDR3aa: CASSLVGRATDTQYF
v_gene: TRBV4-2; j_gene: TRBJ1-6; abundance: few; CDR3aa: CASSQDLYNSPLHF
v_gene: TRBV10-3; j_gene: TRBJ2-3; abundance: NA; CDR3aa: CAITSGTGDGVTDTQYF